Given below is one TCR beta chain in context. The CDR3 extends over 16 amino acids. V lost 3 bases, J lost 0 bases, and 13 bases lay in between. In germline, CDR1 is MNHNS, CDR2 SASEGT. Only in-frame clones appear in the TCRdb table, and some are missing; sequencing was by immunoSEQ multiplex PCR. The table records roughly 2.6 million clones, around nine tenths of them present only once. The sample originates from a study of shared clonotypes between healthy human individuals. The donors, healthy adults who were HIV-negative, had experienced no recent acute infections or vaccinations. Each donor was a Caucasian adult residing in Nashville, Tennessee.

Material: naive CD4+ T cells sorted from blood. Subset defined: CD45RA+ positively selected. The chain links TRBV6-1 to TRBJ2-3, with D tentatively TRBD1 (6 bases). This clonotype was sampled from a man aged 18 to 30 in good health. This CDR3 reads CASSDRDKTSTDTQYF. For the CDR3, the DNA is TGTGCCAGCAGTGACAGGGACAAAACTAGCACAGATACGCAGTATTTT.